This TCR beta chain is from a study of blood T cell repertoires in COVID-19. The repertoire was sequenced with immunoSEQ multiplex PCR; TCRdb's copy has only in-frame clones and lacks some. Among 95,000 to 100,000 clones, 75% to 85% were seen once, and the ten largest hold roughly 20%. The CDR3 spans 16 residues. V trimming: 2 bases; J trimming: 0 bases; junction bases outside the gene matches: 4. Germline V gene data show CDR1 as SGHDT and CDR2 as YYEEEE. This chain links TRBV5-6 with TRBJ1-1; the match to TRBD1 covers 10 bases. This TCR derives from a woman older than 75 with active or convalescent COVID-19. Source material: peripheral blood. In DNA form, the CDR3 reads TGTGCCAGCAGCTTCGGGACAGGGGACCTGAACACTGAAGCTTTCTTT. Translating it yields CASSFGTGDLNTEAFF.